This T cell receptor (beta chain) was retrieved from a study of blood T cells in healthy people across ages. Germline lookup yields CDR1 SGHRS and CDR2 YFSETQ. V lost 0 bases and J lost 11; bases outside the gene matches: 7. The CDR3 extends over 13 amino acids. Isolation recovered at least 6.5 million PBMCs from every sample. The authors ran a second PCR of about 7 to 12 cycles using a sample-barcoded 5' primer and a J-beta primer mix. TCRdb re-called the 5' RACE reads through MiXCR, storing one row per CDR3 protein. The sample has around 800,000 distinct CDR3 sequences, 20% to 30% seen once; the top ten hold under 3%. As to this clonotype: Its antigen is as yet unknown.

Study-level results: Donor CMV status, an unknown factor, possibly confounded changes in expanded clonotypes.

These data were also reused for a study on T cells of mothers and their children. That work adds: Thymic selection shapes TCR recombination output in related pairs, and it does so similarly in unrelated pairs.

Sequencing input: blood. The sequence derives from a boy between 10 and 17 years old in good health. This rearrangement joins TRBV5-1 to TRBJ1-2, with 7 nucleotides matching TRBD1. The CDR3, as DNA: TGCGCCAGCAGCTTGGACGGGACAGACGCGTACACCTTC. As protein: CASSLDGTDAYTF.